This T cell receptor (beta chain) comes out of a study of cytomegalovirus exposure and HLA in healthy donors. Study observations and caveats: Reports indicated that the classifier achieved high specificity and sensitivity in diagnosing cytomegalovirus status.

There are 16 residues in the CDR3. Germline V CDR1 and CDR2: SGHRS, YFSETQ. The V segment lost 3 bases and the J segment 6 bases; nucleotides outside the gene matches: 11. Of note for this clone: Its antigen is not identified.

Primers included in the PCR were 60 Vbeta and 13 Jbeta primers. Here immunoSEQ multiplex PCR was the method, and the copy in TCRdb shows in-frame clones only, minus some. This table holds hundreds of thousands of clones, around four fifths found once. As for the donors, each was a healthy bone marrow donor. The clonotype comes from a male donor in good health and CMV-seronegative. Sequenced material: PBMCs. The genes are TRBV5-1 and TRBJ2-5; 10 bases match TRBD2. In DNA, the CDR3 is TGCGCCAGCAGCTCACAGGCTAGCGGGAGATTGAAGACCCAGTACTTC. The encoded protein is CASSSQASGRLKTQYF.